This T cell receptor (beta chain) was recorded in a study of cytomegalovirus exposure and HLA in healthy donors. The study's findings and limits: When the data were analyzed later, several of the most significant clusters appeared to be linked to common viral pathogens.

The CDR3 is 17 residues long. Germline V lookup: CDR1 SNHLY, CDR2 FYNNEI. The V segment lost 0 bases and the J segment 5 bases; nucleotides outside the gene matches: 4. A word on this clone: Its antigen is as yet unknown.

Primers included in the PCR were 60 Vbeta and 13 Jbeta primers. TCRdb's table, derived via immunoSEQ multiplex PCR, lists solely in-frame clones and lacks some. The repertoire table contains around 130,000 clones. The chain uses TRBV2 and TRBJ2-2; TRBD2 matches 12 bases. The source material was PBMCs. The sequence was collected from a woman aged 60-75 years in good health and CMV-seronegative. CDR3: CASSEAPLAGGTGELFF. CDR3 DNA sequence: TGTGCCAGCAGTGAAGCGCCCCTAGCGGGGGGGACCGGGGAGCTGTTTTTT.